The present T cell receptor beta chain was sequenced within a study of blood T cells in healthy people across ages. About the research overall: Per two T cells, template switching captured roughly one barcoded beta molecule.

V was shortened by 4 bases and J by 5 bases, with 21 bases between the two germline ends. Germline V gene sequence: CDR1 SEHNR, CDR2 FQNEAQ (reference sequence). CDR3 length equals 16 residues. Roughly 9.8 milliliters of peripheral blood were drawn from each donor. This clonotype was observed a handful of times. A sample-barcoded 5' primer and a J-beta primer mix were used in a second PCR of about 7 to 12 cycles. From the 5' RACE reads, TCRdb called clonotypes with MiXCR, one entry per CDR3 protein. The sample records fewer than 2,000,000 distinct CDR3 sequences, about 35% being singletons. The V call is TRBV7-9, the J call TRBJ2-7; the D gene could be TRBD1 or TRBD2 (5 bases each). The sequenced sample was blood. This clonotype originated in a woman in her twenties or thirties in good health. CDR3 sequence (DNA): TGTGCCAGCAGCTACAGACGGTCGGGGCAGCTGGACGAGCAGTACTTC. Amino acids: CASSYRRSGQLDEQYF.